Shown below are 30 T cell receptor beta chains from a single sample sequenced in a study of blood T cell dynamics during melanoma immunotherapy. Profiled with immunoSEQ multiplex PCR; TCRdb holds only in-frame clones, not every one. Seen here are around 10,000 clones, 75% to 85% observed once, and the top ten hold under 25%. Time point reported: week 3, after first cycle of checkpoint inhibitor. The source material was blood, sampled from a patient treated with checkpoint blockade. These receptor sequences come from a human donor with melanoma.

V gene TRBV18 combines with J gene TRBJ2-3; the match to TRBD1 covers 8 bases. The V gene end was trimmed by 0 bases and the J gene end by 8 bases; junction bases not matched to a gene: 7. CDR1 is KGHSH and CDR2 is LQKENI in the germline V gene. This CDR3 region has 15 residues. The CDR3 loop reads CASSPPEGQGGTQYF. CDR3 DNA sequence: TGTGCCAGCTCACCACCGGAAGGACAGGGAGGTACGCAGTATTTT.

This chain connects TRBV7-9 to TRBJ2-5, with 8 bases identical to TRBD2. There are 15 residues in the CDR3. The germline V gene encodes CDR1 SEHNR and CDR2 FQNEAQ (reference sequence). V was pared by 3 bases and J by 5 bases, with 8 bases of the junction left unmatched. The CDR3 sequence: CASSFVAGRGETQYF. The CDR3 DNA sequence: TGTGCCAGCAGCTTTGTAGCGGGGAGAGGGGAGACCCAGTACTTC.

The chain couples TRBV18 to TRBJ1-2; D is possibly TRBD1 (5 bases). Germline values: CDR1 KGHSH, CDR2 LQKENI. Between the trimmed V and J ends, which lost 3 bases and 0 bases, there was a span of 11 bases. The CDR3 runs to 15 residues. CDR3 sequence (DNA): TGTGCCAGCTCACCCGGGGACGGTACTAACTATGGCTACACCTTC. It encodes CASSPGDGTNYGYTF.

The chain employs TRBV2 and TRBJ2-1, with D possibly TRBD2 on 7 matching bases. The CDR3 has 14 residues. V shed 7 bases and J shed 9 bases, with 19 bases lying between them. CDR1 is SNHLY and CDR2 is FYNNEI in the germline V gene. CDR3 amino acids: CASTRGGGRGEQFF. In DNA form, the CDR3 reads TGTGCCAGCACGAGAGGCGGGGGCCGGGGTGAGCAGTTCTTC.

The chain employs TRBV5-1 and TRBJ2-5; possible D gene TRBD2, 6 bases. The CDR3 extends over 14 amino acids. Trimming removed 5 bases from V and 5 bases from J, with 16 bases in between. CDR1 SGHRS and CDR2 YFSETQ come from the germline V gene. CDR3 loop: CASSRIVGRETQYF. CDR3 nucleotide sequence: TGCGCCAGCAGTAGGATAGTAGGGAGGGAGACCCAGTACTTC. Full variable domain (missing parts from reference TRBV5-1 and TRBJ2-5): KAGVTQTPRYLIKTRGQQVTLSCSPISGHRSVSWYQQTPGQGLQFLFEYFSETQRNKGNFPGRFSGRQFSNSRSEMNVSTLELGDSALYLCASSRIVGRETQYFGPGTRLLVL.

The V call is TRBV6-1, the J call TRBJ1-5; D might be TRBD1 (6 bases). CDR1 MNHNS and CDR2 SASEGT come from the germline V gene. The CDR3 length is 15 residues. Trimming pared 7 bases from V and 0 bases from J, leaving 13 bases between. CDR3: CASMGGQYSNQPQHF. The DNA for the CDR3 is TGTGCCAGCATGGGTGGACAGTATAGCAATCAGCCCCAGCATTTT.

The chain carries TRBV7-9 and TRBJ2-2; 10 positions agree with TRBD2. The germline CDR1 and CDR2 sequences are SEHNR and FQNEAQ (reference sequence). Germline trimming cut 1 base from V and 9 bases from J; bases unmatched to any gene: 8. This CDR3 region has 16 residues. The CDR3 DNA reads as TGTGCCAGCAGCTTAGGGACTAGCGGCCGAACACGGGAGCTGTTTTTT. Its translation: CASSLGTSGRTRELFF.

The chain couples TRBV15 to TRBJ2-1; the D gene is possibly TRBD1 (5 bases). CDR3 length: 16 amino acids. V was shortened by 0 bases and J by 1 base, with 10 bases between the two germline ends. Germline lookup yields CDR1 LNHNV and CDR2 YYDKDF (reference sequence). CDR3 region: CATSREGVRSYNEQFF. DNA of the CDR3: TGTGCCACCAGCAGAGAAGGGGTCAGATCCTACAATGAGCAGTTCTTC.

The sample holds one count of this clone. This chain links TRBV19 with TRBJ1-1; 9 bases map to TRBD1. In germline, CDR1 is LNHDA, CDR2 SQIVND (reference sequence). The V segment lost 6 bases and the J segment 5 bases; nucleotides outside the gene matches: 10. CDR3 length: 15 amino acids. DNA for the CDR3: TGTGCCAGTAGCAGGGACAGGGTGCAAGGAACTGAAGCTTTCTTT. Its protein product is CASSRDRVQGTEAFF.

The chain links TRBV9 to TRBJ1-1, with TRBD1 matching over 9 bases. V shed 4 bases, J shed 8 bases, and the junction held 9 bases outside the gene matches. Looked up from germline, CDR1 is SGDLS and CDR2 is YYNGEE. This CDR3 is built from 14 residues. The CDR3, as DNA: TGTGCCAGCAGCCCCCGGGACAGGGCGACCGAAGCTTTCTTT. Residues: CASSPRDRATEAFF. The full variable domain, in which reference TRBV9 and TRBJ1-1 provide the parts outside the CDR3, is DSGVTQTPKHLITATGQRVTLRCSPRSGDLSVYWYQQSLDQGLQFLIQYYNGEERAKGNILERFSAQQFPDLHSELNLSSLELGDSALYFCASSPRDRATEAFFGQGTRLTVV.

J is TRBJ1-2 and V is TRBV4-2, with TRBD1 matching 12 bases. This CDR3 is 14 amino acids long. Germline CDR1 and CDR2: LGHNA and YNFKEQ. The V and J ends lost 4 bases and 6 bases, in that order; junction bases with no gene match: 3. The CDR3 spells CASSLGDRGHGYTF. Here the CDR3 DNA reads TGTGCCAGCAGCCTCGGGGACAGGGGGCATGGCTACACCTTC.

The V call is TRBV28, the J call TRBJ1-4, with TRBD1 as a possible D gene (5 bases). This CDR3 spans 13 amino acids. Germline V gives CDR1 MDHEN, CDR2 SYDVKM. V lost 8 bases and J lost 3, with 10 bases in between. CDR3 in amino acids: CASGAGANEKLFF. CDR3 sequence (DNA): TGTGCCAGCGGGGCGGGGGCTAATGAAAAACTGTTTTTT.

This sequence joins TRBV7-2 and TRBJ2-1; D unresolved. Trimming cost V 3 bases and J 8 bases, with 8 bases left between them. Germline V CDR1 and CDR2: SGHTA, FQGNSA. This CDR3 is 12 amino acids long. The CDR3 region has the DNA TGTGCCAGCAGCTTGATCGTGGATGAGCAGTTCTTC. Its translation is CASSLIVDEQFF.

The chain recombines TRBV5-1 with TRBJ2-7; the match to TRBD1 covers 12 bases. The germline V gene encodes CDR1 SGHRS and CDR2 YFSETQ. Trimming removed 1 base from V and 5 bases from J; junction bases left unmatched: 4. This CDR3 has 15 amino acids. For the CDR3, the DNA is TGCGCCAGCAGCTTGTGGGGACAGGGGGCCGACGAGCAGTACTTC. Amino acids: CASSLWGQGADEQYF.

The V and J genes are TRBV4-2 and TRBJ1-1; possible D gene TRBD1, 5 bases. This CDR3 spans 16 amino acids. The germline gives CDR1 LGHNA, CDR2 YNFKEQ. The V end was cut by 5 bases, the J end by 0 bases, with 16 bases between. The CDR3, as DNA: TGTGCCAGCAGCTCGGGACGCCGGCAAGTGAACACTGAAGCTTTCTTT. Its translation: CASSSGRRQVNTEAFF.

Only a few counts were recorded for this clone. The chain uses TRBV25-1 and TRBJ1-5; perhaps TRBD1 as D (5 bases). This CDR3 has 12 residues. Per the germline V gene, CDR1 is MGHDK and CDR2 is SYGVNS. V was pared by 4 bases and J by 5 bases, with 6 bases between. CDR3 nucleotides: TGTGCCAGCAGTGCGGGGCATCAGCCCCAGCATTTT. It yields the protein CASSAGHQPQHF.

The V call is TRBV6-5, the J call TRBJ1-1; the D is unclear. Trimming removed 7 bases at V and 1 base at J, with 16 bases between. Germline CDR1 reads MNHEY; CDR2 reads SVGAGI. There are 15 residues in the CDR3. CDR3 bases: TGTGCCAGCAACGACGCCCACCCGGCGAACACTGAAGCTTTCTTT. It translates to CASNDAHPANTEAFF.

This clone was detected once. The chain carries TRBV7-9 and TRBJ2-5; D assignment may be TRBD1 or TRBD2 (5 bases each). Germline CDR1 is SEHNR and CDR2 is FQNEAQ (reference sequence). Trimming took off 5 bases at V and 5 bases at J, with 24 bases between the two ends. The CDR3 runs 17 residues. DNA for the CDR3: TGTGCCAGCAGCGGTCAGAGGCGAGAGGGGAGAAGGGAGACCCAGTACTTC. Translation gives CASSGQRREGRRETQYF.

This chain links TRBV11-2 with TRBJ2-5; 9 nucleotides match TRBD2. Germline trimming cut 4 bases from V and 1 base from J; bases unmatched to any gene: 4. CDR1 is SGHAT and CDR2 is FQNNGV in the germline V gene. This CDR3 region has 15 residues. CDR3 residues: CASSSAGGLQETQYF. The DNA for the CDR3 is TGTGCCAGCAGCTCTGCGGGGGGGCTCCAAGAGACCCAGTACTTC. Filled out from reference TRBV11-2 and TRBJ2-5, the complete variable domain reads EAGVAQSPRYKIIEKRQSVAFWCNPISGHATLYWYQQILGQGPKLLIQFQNNGVVDDSQLPKDRFSAERLKGVDSTLKIQPAKLEDSAVYLCASSSAGGLQETQYFGPGTRLLVL.

The CDR3 bases are TGCAGCGTCTCGGGACTCTCAGGGGCTAATGAAAAACTGTTTTTT. Its translation: CSVSGLSGANEKLFF. The chain employs TRBV29-1 and TRBJ1-4; possible D gene TRBD1, 6 bases. The CDR3 has 15 residues. CDR1 SQVTM and CDR2 ANQGSEA come from the germline V gene. Trimming stripped 6 bases from V and 3 bases from J, with 17 bases between.

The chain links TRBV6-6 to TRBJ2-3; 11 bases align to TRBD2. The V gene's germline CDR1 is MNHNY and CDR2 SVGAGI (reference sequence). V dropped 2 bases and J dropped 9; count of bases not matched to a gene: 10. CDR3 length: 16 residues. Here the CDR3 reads CASSYPETSGIDTQYF. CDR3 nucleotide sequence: TGTGCCAGCAGTTACCCAGAGACTAGCGGGATCGACACGCAGTATTTT.

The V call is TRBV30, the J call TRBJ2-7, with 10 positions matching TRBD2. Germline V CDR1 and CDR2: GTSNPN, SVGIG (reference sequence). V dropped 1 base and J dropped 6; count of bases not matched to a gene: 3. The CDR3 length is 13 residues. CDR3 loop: CAWSGGTSVEQYF. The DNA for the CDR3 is TGTGCCTGGAGTGGCGGGACTAGCGTCGAGCAGTACTTC. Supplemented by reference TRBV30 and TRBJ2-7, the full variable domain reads SQTIHQWPATLVQPVGSPLSLECTVEGTSNPNLYWYRQAAGRGLQLLFYSVGIGQISSEVPQNLSASRPQDRQFILSSKKLLLSDSGFYLCAWSGGTSVEQYFGPGTRLTVT.

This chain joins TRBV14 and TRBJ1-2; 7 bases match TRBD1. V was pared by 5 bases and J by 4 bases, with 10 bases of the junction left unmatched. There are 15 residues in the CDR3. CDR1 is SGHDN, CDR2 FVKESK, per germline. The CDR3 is CASSTRQGWSYGYTF. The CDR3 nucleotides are TGTGCCAGCAGCACCCGACAGGGTTGGAGCTATGGCTACACCTTC.

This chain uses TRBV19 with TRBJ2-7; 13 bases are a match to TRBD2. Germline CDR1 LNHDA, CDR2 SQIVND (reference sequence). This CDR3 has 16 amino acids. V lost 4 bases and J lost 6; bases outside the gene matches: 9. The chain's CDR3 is CASSNSSTSGRFEQYF. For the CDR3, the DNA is TGTGCCAGTAGTAACTCCTCGACTAGCGGGAGGTTCGAGCAGTACTTC.

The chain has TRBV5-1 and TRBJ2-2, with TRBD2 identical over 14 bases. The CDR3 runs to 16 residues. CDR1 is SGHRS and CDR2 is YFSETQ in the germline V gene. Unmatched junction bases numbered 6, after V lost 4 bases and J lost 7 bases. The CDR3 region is CASSPGLAGAGGELFF. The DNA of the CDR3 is TGCGCCAGCAGCCCGGGACTAGCGGGGGCTGGCGGGGAGCTGTTTTTT.

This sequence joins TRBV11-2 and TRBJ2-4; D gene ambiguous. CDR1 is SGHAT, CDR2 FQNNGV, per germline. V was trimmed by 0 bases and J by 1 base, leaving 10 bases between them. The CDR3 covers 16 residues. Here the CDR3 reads CASSLESLGAKNIQYF. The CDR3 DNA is TGTGCCAGCAGCTTAGAGAGTCTGGGGGCCAAAAACATTCAGTACTTC.

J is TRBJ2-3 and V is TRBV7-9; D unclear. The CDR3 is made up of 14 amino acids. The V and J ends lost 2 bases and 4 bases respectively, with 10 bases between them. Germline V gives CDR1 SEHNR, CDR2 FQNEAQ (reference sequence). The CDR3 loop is CASSLKGSADTQYF. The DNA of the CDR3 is TGTGCCAGCAGCTTAAAGGGTTCCGCAGATACGCAGTATTTT. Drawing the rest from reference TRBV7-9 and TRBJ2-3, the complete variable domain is DTGVSQNPRHKITKRGQNVTFRCDPISEHNRLYWYRQTLGQGPEFLTYFQNEAQLEKSRLLSDRFSAERPKGSFSTLEIQRTEQGDSAMYLCASSLKGSADTQYFGPGTRLTVL.

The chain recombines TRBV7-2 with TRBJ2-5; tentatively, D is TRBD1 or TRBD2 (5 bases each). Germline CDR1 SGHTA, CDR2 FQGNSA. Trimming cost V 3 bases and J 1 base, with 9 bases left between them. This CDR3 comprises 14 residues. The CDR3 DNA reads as TGTGCCAGCAGCTTTTCTGGGGGCCAAGAGACCCAGTACTTC. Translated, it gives CASSFSGGQETQYF.

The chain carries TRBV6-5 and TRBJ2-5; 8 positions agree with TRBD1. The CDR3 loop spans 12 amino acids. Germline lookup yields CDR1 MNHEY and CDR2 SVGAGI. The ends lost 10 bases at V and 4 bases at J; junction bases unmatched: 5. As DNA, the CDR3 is TGTGCCACACGCAGGGGGCCAGAGACCCAGTACTTC. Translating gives CATRRGPETQYF.

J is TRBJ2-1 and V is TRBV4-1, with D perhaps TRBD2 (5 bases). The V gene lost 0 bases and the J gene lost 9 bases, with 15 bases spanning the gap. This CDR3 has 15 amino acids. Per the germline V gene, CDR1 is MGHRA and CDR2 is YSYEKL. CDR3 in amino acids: CASSQEVQDWSEQFF. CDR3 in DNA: TGCGCCAGCAGCCAAGAGGTGCAGGACTGGAGTGAGCAGTTCTTC.